The 28 T cell receptor beta chains given below trace back to one sample, sequenced in a study of PD-1 blockade in classical Hodgkin lymphoma. Data came from immunoSEQ multiplex PCR; TCRdb stores just in-frame clones and leaves some out. The sample consists of approximately 98,000 clones, 80% to 90% of them appearing once. Relapse after autologous stem cell transplantation occurred in every patient, and brentuximab vedotin exposure varied. The starting material was peripheral blood mononuclear cells (PBMCs), obtained before the second cycle of nivolumab. All receptors derive from a human donor with classical Hodgkin lymphoma.

J is TRBJ2-1 and V is TRBV9; tentatively, D is TRBD2 (6 bases). The germline gives CDR1 SGDLS, CDR2 YYNGEE. CDR3 length equals 13 residues. Trimming removed 4 bases from V and 8 bases from J, with 13 bases in between. The CDR3 nucleotides are TGTGCCAGCAGCCTAGACCCGGGGGATGAGCAGTTCTTC. This encodes CASSLDPGDEQFF.

This chain joins TRBV7-6 and TRBJ2-7; TRBD2 might be the D (5 bases). Germline values: CDR1 SGHVS, CDR2 FNYEAQ. V was shortened by 0 bases and J by 2 bases, with 14 bases between the two germline ends. This CDR3 region has 16 residues. CDR3 sequence: CASSLARPGDTYEQYF. CDR3 nucleotides: TGTGCCAGCAGCTTAGCGAGGCCCGGGGATACCTACGAGCAGTACTTC.

The genes are TRBV18 and TRBJ1-2; D not resolved. The V gene's germline CDR1 is KGHSH and CDR2 LQKENI. The CDR3 has 15 residues. Trimming stripped 2 bases from V and 2 bases from J, with 12 bases between. CDR3 bases: TGTGCCAGCTCACCATCGGGGAACCCGAACTATGGCTACACCTTC. It yields the protein CASSPSGNPNYGYTF.

This clone has a handful of counts. J is TRBJ1-2 and V is TRBV18; D remains unclear. With 3 bases removed from V and 3 bases from J, the gap between germline ends came to 8 bases. Germline CDR1 reads KGHSH; CDR2 reads LQKENI. The CDR3 consists of 13 residues. The CDR3 bases are TGTGCCAGCTCACCGCAGACGGACTATGGCTACACCTTC. Its protein product is CASSPQTDYGYTF.

The V and J genes are TRBV28 and TRBJ2-2; 9 bases map to TRBD1. Germline CDR1 MDHEN, CDR2 SYDVKM. The CDR3 runs 17 residues. After removal of 6 bases from V and 4 bases from J, the junction contained 12 bases not matched to a gene. The CDR3 DNA follows: TGTGCCAGCAGCCCCAAACGGGACAGGGTGCGCACCGGGGAGCTGTTTTTT. This codes for CASSPKRDRVRTGELFF.

This clone has only one observation. This rearrangement joins TRBV7-8 to TRBJ2-7, with 11 bases lining up with TRBD2. CDR1 is SGHVS, CDR2 FQNEAQ, per germline. V gave up 5 bases and J gave up 3 bases; unmatched junction bases: 12. The CDR3 contains 17 residues. The CDR3 here is CASSVGTSGSSYYEQYF. CDR3 DNA sequence: TGTGCCAGCAGCGTCGGGACTAGCGGTTCCAGTTACTACGAGCAGTACTTC.

The chain couples TRBV6-1 to TRBJ1-1, with a tentative D call TRBD1 (5 bases). Trimming took off 6 bases at V and 0 bases at J, with 11 bases between the two ends. Germline lookup yields CDR1 MNHNS and CDR2 SASEGT. This CDR3 is 14 amino acids long. The CDR3 region is CASSPGQLNTEAFF. Written as DNA, the CDR3 is TGTGCCAGCAGCCCGGGGCAACTGAACACTGAAGCTTTCTTT.

The chain carries TRBV7-2 and TRBJ2-5; the match to TRBD2 covers 10 bases. CDR1 SGHTA and CDR2 FQGNSA come from the germline V gene. With 4 bases clipped from V and 5 bases from J, the junction kept 7 bases outside the gene matches. The CDR3 covers 15 residues. The CDR3 protein is CASSSSGRAWETQYF. The CDR3 DNA reads TGTGCCAGCAGCTCAAGCGGGAGGGCCTGGGAGACCCAGTACTTC.

This clone has more than one count but fewer than ten. The chain combines TRBV14 with TRBJ1-2; D is perhaps TRBD1 (6 bases). V lost 1 base to trimming and J lost 6 bases, with 15 bases between them. CDR1 is SGHDN and CDR2 is FVKESK in the germline V gene. This CDR3 has 15 amino acids. The CDR3 protein is CASSQVGQNLNGYTF. The CDR3 DNA reads as TGTGCCAGCAGCCAAGTAGGACAGAATTTAAATGGCTACACCTTC.

The gene calls are TRBV4-2 and TRBJ2-7; D may be TRBD1 (6 bases). With 2 bases removed from V and 5 bases from J, the gap between germline ends came to 7 bases. This CDR3 contains 12 residues. The germline V gene encodes CDR1 LGHNA and CDR2 YNFKEQ. The chain's CDR3 is CASSQTGNEQYF. In DNA form, the CDR3 reads TGTGCCAGCAGCCAAACAGGGAACGAGCAGTACTTC.

The chain uses TRBV6-5 and TRBJ2-5; unclear D gene. This CDR3 is built from 13 residues. Germline CDR1 MNHEY, CDR2 SVGAGI. V was clipped by 6 bases and J by 5 bases, with 13 bases between them. The CDR3 region is CASSSSGRETQYF. In DNA, the CDR3 is TGTGCCAGCAGCTCCTCAGGTCGCGAGACCCAGTACTTC.

The chain couples TRBV6-5 to TRBJ2-7, with TRBD2 identical over 11 bases. The CDR3 consists of 15 residues. The V and J ends lost 4 bases and 2 bases, in that order; junction bases with no gene match: 4. CDR1 is MNHEY, CDR2 SVGAGI, per germline. CDR3 nucleotides: TGTGCCAGCAGTTCACTAGCGGGAGTCACCTACGAGCAGTACTTC. Protein sequence: CASSSLAGVTYEQYF.

The chain carries TRBV10-3 and TRBJ1-2; the D gene is possibly TRBD1 (6 bases). Germline CDR1 and CDR2: ENHRY and SYGVKD. Trimming cost V 0 bases and J 1 base, with 18 bases left between them. The CDR3 runs 18 residues. The CDR3 region has the DNA TGTGCCATCAGTGAGTCCCCTCCCGGGGGCAGGGTTAACTATGGCTACACCTTC. Residues: CAISESPPGGRVNYGYTF.

J is TRBJ1-3 and V is TRBV27, with D uncertain. The CDR3 has 15 amino acids. Germline CDR1 reads MNHEY; CDR2 reads SMNVEV (reference sequence). Between the trimmed V and J ends, which lost 2 bases and 0 bases, there was a span of 8 bases. DNA of the CDR3: TGTGCCAGCAGTTTAAGGCAACCCTCTGGAAACACCATATATTTT. As protein: CASSLRQPSGNTIYF.

The chain recombines TRBV6-5 with TRBJ1-2; no reliable D call. Trimming removed 0 bases from V and 8 bases from J, with 10 bases in between. The CDR3 spans 13 residues. The germline CDR1 and CDR2 sequences are MNHEY and SVGAGI. The CDR3 protein is CASSYSEGHGYTF. As DNA, the CDR3 is TGTGCCAGCAGTTACTCGGAGGGTCACGGCTACACCTTC.

The chain has TRBV13 and TRBJ1-1; TRBD1 is a possible D gene (5 bases). V lost 4 bases and J 5 bases, leaving 14 bases between the germline ends. The CDR3 covers 14 residues. CDR1 is PRHDT, CDR2 FYEKMQ, per germline (reference sequence). DNA of the CDR3: TGTGCCAGCAGCTCGACGACAGTGAGGACTGAAGCTTTCTTT. It is translated as CASSSTTVRTEAFF. The full variable domain, rest sourced from reference TRBV13 and TRBJ1-1, is AAGVIQSPRHLIKEKRETATLKCYPIPRHDTVYWYQQGPGQDPQFLISFYEKMQSDKGSIPDRFSAQQFSDYHSELNMSSLELGDSALYFCASSSTTVRTEAFFGQGTRLTVV.

The V call is TRBV19, the J call TRBJ2-1; weak D call: TRBD2 (6 bases). This CDR3 comprises 15 residues. Deletions cut 3 bases from V and 2 bases from J, with 11 bases between. Per the germline V gene, CDR1 is LNHDA and CDR2 is SQIVND (reference sequence). CDR3 sequence (DNA): TGTGCCAGTAGTATTCTACTAGCTACCTACAATGAGCAGTTCTTC. It is translated as CASSILLATYNEQFF.

This chain uses TRBV6-1 with TRBJ2-7, with TRBD2 identical over 14 bases. The J segment lost 4 bases and the V segment lost 6 bases, leaving 2 bases of the junction unmatched. The CDR3 consists of 14 residues. The germline CDR1 and CDR2 sequences are MNHNS and SASEGT. CDR3 DNA sequence: TGTGCCAGCAGAGGGACTAGCGGGAGTTACGAGCAGTACTTC. Protein: CASRGTSGSYEQYF.

The chain carries TRBV30 and TRBJ2-5, with D tentatively TRBD2 (6 bases). Trimming removed 4 bases from V and 4 bases from J, with 19 bases in between. This CDR3 has 15 amino acids. Germline V gives CDR1 GTSNPN, CDR2 SVGIG (reference sequence). The CDR3 sequence: CAWTRWGVEGETQYF. CDR3 in DNA: TGTGCCTGGACCCGGTGGGGGGTCGAGGGAGAGACCCAGTACTTC.

The CDR3 sequence is CASSLGSGGPSSYEQYF. Here the CDR3 DNA reads TGTGCCAGCAGCTTAGGATCGGGAGGTCCAAGCTCCTACGAGCAGTACTTC. The gene calls are TRBV11-2 and TRBJ2-7; TRBD2 aligns across 7 bases. This CDR3 spans 17 amino acids. V lost 1 base to trimming and J lost 0 bases; unmatched junction nucleotides: 9. Germline CDR1 SGHAT, CDR2 FQNNGV.

V and J are TRBV2 and TRBJ2-1; 12 bases agree with TRBD2. This CDR3 contains 19 residues. Germline assignment: CDR1 SNHLY and CDR2 FYNNEI. V lost 3 bases to trimming and J lost 4 bases; unmatched junction nucleotides: 13. CDR3 protein: CASSDFGGLAGGQYNEQFF. In nucleotides, the CDR3 is TGTGCCAGCAGTGATTTTGGGGGGCTAGCGGGAGGGCAATACAATGAGCAGTTCTTC. Full variable domain (rest looked up from reference TRBV2 and TRBJ2-1): EPEVTQTPSHQVTQMGQEVILRCVPISNHLYFYWYRQILGQKVEFLVSFYNNEISEKSEIFDDQFSVERPDGSNFTLKIRSTKLEDSAMYFCASSDFGGLAGGQYNEQFFGPGTRLTVL.

This sequence joins TRBV7-2 and TRBJ2-5; 11 bases match TRBD2. This CDR3 region has 15 residues. CDR1 and CDR2 from the germline V gene are SGHTA and FQGNSA. The V and J ends lost 2 bases and 4 bases, in that order; junction bases with no gene match: 3. DNA for the CDR3: TGTGCCAGCAGCTTAACAGGACTAGCGGGAGAGACCCAGTACTTC. It specifies CASSLTGLAGETQYF.

This clone was counted a single time. The genes are TRBV19 and TRBJ1-5; weak D call: TRBD1 (5 bases). Trimming removed 5 bases at V and 1 base at J, with 21 bases between. CDR1 and CDR2 from the germline V gene are LNHDA and SQIVND (reference sequence). CDR3 length: 18 amino acids. In nucleotides, the CDR3 is TGTGCCAGTAGTCACCCCACCGGCGGGGGGATCAGCAATCAGCCCCAGCATTTT. It is translated as CASSHPTGGGISNQPQHF.

This sequence joins TRBV27 and TRBJ2-7; TRBD1 matches at 8 bases. This CDR3 is built from 14 residues. V dropped 2 bases and J dropped 5; count of bases not matched to a gene: 5. The V gene's germline CDR1 is MNHEY and CDR2 SMNVEV (reference sequence). The CDR3, as DNA: TGTGCCAGCAGTTTAGGACAGGGTGCCCACGAGCAGTACTTC. Translating gives CASSLGQGAHEQYF.

J is TRBJ1-1 and V is TRBV7-2; 7 positions match TRBD1. V trimming: 5 bases; J trimming: 3 bases; junction bases outside the gene matches: 3. The CDR3 loop spans 13 amino acids. Germline CDR1 SGHTA, CDR2 FQGNSA. This CDR3 is CASSAQGYTEAFF. CDR3 nucleotide sequence: TGTGCCAGCAGCGCACAGGGGTACACTGAAGCTTTCTTT.

The rearrangement joins TRBV5-1 to TRBJ2-3; the D gene is possibly TRBD2 (7 bases). This CDR3 comprises 15 residues. The V end was cut by 3 bases, the J end by 2 bases, with 13 bases between. CDR1 is SGHRS and CDR2 is YFSETQ in the germline V gene. The chain's CDR3 is CASSWGGANTDTQYF. The CDR3, as DNA: TGCGCCAGCAGCTGGGGGGGCGCAAACACAGATACGCAGTATTTT. The entire variable domain, with the rest obtained from reference TRBV5-1 and TRBJ2-3, is as follows: KAGVTQTPRYLIKTRGQQVTLSCSPISGHRSVSWYQQTPGQGLQFLFEYFSETQRNKGNFPGRFSGRQFSNSRSEMNVSTLELGDSALYLCASSWGGANTDTQYFGPGTRLTVL.

The chain is built from TRBV7-2 and TRBJ2-5; weak D call: TRBD2 (5 bases). This CDR3 contains 13 residues. Germline V CDR1 and CDR2: SGHTA, FQGNSA. Trimming removed 5 bases from V and 3 bases from J, with 10 bases in between. The DNA for the CDR3 is TGTGCCAGCAGCCCCGGGAAAAAAGAGACCCAGTACTTC. The encoded protein is CASSPGKKETQYF.

The rearrangement joins TRBV5-1 to TRBJ2-1, with D maybe TRBD2 (6 bases). V was clipped by 0 bases and J by 0 bases, with 13 bases between them. Germline values: CDR1 SGHRS, CDR2 YFSETQ. The CDR3 contains 17 residues. In DNA, the CDR3 is TGCGCCAGCAGCTTGGTTTGGCGGGACCCCTCCTACAATGAGCAGTTCTTC. This gives the protein CASSLVWRDPSYNEQFF.